Here is one T cell receptor beta chain with its context. This sample is part of a study of blood T cells in healthy people across ages. Together with a sample-barcoded 5' primer, a J-beta primer mix was included in a second PCR lasting roughly 6 to 12 cycles. TCRdb reprocessed the 5' RACE reads via MiXCR and lists one record per CDR3 protein. The data show about 640,000 distinct CDR3 sequences, roughly three fifths seen once. The receptor comes from a man between 60 and 75 years old in good health. The sequencing input was blood.

CDR3 nucleotides: TGTGCCAGCAGCTTAGTGGGGACAGCTAGCACAGATACGCAGTATTTT. Protein product: CASSLVGTASTDTQYF. The chain joins TRBV7-9 to TRBJ2-3; TRBD1 aligns across 7 bases. CDR3 length: 16 amino acids. Germline CDR1 is SEHNR and CDR2 is FQNEAQ (reference sequence). The J segment lost 0 bases and the V segment lost 1 base, leaving 4 bases of the junction unmatched.